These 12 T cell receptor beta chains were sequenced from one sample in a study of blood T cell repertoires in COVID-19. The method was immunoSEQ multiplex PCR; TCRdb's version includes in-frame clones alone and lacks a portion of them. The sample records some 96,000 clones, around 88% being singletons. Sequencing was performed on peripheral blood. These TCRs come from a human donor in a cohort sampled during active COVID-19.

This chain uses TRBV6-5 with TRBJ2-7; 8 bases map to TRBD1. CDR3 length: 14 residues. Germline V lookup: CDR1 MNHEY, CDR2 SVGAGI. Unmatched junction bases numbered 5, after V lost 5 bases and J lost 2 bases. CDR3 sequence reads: CASSLQGEPYEQYF. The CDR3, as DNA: TGTGCCAGCAGTCTACAGGGGGAACCCTACGAGCAGTACTTC.

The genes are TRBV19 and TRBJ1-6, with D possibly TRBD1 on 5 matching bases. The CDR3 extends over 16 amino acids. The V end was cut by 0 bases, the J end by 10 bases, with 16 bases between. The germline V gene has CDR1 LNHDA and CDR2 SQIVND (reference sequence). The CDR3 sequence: CASSIEHSGPGSPLHF. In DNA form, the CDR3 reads TGTGCCAGTAGTATAGAACACTCAGGCCCAGGGTCACCCCTCCACTTT.

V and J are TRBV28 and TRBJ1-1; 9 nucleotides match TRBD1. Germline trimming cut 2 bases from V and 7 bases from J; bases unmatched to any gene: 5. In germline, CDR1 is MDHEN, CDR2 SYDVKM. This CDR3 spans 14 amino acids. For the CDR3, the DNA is TGTGCCAGCAGTTTAGGGACAGGGATTGTTGAAGCTTTCTTT. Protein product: CASSLGTGIVEAFF. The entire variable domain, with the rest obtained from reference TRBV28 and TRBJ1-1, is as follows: DVKVTQSSRYLVKRTGEKVFLECVQDMDHENMFWYRQDPGLGLRLIYFSYDVKMKEKGDIPEGYSVSREKKERFSLILESASTNQTSMYLCASSLGTGIVEAFFGQGTRLTVV.

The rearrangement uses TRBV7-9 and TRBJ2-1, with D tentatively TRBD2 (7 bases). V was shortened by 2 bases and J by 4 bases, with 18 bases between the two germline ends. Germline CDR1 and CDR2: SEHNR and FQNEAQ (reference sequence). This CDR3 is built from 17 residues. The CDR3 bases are TGTGCCAGCAGCTTATGGGGGGCCAGGGAGGGGTACAATGAGCAGTTCTTC. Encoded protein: CASSLWGAREGYNEQFF.

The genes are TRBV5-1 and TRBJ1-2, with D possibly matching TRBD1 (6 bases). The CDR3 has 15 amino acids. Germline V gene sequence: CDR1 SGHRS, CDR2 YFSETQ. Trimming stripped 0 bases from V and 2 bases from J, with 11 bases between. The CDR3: CASSLGRGINYGYTF. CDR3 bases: TGCGCCAGCAGCTTGGGCAGGGGTATAAACTATGGCTACACCTTC.

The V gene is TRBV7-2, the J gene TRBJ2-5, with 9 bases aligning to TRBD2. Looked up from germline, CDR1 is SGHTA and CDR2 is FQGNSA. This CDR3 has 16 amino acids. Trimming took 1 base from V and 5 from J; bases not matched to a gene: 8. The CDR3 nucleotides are TGTGCCAGCAGCTTAGATGGGCTAGCGGGGAAGGAGACCCAGTACTTC. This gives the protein CASSLDGLAGKETQYF.

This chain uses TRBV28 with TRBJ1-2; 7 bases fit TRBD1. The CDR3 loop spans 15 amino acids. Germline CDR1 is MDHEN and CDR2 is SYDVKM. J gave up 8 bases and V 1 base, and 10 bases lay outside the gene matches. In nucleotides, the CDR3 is TGTGCCAGCAGTTTATCGTGGTCAGGGGGTTACGGCTACACCTTC. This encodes CASSLSWSGGYGYTF.

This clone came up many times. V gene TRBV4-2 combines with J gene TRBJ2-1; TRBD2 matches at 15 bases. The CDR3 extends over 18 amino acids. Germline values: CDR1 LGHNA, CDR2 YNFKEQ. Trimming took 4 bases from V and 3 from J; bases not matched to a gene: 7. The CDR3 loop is CASSPEGLAGGGYNEQFF. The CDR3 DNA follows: TGTGCCAGCAGCCCTGAAGGACTAGCGGGAGGGGGCTACAATGAGCAGTTCTTC.

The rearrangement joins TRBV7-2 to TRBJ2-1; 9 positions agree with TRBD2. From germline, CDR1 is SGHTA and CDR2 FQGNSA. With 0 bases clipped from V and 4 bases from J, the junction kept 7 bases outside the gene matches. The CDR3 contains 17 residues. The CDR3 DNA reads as TGTGCCAGCAGCTTAGCGTCGCGACTAGCGGCTTACAATGAGCAGTTCTTC. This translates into CASSLASRLAAYNEQFF.

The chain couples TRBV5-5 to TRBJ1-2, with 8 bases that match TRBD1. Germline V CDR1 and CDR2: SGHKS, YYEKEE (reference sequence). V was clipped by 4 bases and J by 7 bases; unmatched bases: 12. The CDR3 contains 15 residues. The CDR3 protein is CASSPSDRVISGYTF. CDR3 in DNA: TGTGCCAGCAGCCCGTCGGACAGGGTCATCAGTGGCTACACCTTC.

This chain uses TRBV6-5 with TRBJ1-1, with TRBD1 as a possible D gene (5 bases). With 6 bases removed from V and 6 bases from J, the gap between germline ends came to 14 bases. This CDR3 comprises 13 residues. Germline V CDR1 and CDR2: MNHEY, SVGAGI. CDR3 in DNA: TGTGCCAGCAGCGGGACTCCCGCAGCTGAAGCTTTCTTT. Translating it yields CASSGTPAAEAFF.

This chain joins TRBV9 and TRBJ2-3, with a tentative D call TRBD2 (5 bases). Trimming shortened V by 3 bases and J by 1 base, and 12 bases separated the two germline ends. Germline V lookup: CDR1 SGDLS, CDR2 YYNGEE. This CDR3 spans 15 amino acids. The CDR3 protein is CASSGRSLGTDTQYF. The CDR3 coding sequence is TGTGCCAGCAGCGGGAGGTCCCTGGGCACAGATACGCAGTATTTT.